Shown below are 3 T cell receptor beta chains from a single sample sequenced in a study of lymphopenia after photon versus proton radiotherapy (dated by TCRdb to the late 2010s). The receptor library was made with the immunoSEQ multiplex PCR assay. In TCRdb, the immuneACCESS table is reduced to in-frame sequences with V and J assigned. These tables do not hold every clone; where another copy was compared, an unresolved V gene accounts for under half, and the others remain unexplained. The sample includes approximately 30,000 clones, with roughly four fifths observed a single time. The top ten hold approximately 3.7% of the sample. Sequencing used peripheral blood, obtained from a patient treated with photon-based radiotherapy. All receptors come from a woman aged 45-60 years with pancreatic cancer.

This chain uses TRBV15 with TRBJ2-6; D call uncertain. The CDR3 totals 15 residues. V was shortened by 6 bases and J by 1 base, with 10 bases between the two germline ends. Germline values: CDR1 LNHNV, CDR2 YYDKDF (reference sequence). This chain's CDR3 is CATRPQISGANVLTF. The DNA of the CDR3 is TGTGCCACCAGGCCACAAATTTCTGGGGCCAACGTCCTGACTTTC. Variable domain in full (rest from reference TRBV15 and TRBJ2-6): DAMVIQNPRYQVTQFGKPVTLSCSQTLNHNVMYWYQQKSSQAPKLLFHYYDKDFNNEADTPDNFQSRRPNTSFCFLDIRSPGLGDTAMYLCATRPQISGANVLTFGAGSRLTVL.

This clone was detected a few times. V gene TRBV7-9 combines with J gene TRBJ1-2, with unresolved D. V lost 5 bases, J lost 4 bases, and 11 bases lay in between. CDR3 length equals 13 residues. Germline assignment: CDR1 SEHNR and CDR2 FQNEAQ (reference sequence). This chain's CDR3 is CASSPDGPYGYTF. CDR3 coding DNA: TGTGCCAGCAGCCCGGACGGACCCTATGGCTACACCTTC.

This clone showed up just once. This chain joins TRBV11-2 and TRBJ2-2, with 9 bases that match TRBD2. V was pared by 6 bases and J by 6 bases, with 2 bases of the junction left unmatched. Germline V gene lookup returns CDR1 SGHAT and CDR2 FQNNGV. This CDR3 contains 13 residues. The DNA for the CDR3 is TGTGCCAGCAGGGTAGCGGGAGCCGGGGAGCTGTTTTTT. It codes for CASRVAGAGELFF. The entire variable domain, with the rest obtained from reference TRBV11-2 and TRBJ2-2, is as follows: EAGVAQSPRYKIIEKRQSVAFWCNPISGHATLYWYQQILGQGPKLLIQFQNNGVVDDSQLPKDRFSAERLKGVDSTLKIQPAKLEDSAVYLCASRVAGAGELFFGEGSRLTVL.